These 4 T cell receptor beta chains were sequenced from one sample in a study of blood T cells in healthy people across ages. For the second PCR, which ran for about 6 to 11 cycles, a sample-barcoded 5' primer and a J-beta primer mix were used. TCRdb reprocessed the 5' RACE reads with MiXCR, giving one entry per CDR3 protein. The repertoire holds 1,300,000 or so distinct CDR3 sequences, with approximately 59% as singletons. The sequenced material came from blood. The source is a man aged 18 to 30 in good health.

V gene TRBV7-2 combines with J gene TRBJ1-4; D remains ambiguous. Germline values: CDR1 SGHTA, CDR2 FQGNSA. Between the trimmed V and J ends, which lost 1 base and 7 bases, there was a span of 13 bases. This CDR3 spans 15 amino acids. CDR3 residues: CASSLGRAIGEKLFF. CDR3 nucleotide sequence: TGTGCCAGCAGCTTAGGAAGGGCTATTGGTGAAAAACTGTTTTTT.

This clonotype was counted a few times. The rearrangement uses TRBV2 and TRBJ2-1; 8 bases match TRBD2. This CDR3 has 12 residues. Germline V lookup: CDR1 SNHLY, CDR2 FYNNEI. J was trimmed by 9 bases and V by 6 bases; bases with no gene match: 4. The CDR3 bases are TGTGCCAGCAGACCCGGGACTAGTGAGCAGTTCTTC. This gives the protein CASRPGTSEQFF.

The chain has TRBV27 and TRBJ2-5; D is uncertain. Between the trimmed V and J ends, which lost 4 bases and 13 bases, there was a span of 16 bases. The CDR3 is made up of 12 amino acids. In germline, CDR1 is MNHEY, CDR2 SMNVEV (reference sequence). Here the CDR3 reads CASSSTDAVRYF. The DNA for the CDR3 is TGTGCCAGCAGTTCGACGGACGCGGTGAGGTACTTC.

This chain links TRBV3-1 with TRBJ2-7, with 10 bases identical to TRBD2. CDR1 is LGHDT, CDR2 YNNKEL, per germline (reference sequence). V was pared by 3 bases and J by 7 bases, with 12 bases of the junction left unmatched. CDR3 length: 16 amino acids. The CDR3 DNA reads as TGTGCCAGCAGCCAGGCCGCTAGCGGGAGCCGAGGTGAGCAGTACTTC. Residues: CASSQAASGSRGEQYF.